These 3 T cell receptor beta chains share one sample of origin, sequenced in a study of regulatory T cells in long-lasting Graves disease. Investigators prepared the TCR beta libraries by applying iRepertoire HTBI primers and Arm-PCR of CDR3 regions. Using its own MiXCR run on the multiplex PCR reads, TCRdb lists one record per CDR3 protein. The sample shows 350,000 to 500,000 distinct CDR3 sequences, around 15% of them seen only once. Time point: newly diagnosed GD, antithyroid drugs for less than 3 months. PBMC RNA was the source of the TCR library. The data also belong to a second study, concerning T cells in Graves' hyperthyroidism and ophthalmopathy.

Here the sequenced sample was peripheral blood mononuclear cells (PBMCs), taken at new diagnosis, from a patient treated with antithyroid drugs. The receptors derive from a woman aged 30 to 39 with Graves disease.

This clonotype was picked up many times. CDR3 sequence reads: CASSDDWGPNIQYF. DNA for the CDR3: TGTGCCAGCAGTGACGATTGGGGACCAAACATTCAGTACTTC. The chain joins TRBV2 to TRBJ2-4; TRBD1 or TRBD2 may be the D gene (5 bases each). The CDR3 is 14 amino acids. Germline CDR1 SNHLY, CDR2 FYNNEI. Deletions cut 3 bases from V and 6 bases from J, with 12 bases between.

This clonotype occurred a few times. The CDR3 is CASRASSGKDYNEQFF. The CDR3, as DNA: TGTGCCAGCAGGGCGAGTAGCGGGAAAGACTACAATGAGCAGTTCTTC. This sequence joins TRBV28 and TRBJ2-1; 8 bases align to TRBD2. After removal of 6 bases from V and 3 bases from J, the junction contained 10 bases not matched to a gene. The CDR3 covers 16 residues. Per germline, CDR1 MDHEN and CDR2 SYDVKM.

There are many counts of this clonotype. The V and J genes are TRBV12-5 and TRBJ1-1; no clear D. The CDR3 sequence is 14 residues long. The germline V and J ends were trimmed by 6 bases and 0 bases, with 11 bases remaining between them. In germline, CDR1 is LGHNT, CDR2 FRNRAP. CDR3 residues: CASGLGGMNTEAFF. The DNA for the CDR3 is TGTGCTAGTGGCCTGGGTGGAATGAACACTGAAGCTTTCTTT.